Given below is one T cell receptor (beta chain) in context. These data come from a study of blood T cell repertoires in COVID-19. Overall study: Specimens from acute and convalescent COVID-19 originated in the United States, Italy and Spain. T cells, B-cell-depleted T cells, or PBMCs supplied cDNA or gDNA.

Per the original data handling: Amplification with reference gene primers provided the estimates of nucleated cell counts. Generated by immunoSEQ multiplex PCR, the TCRdb table keeps only in-frame clones and is missing some. V, J and clone size derive from that table, while D and trimming were established from the DNA sequence. This sample has roughly 70,000 clones, with more than 75% found just once. The sequenced sample consisted of peripheral blood. This TCR was sampled from a human donor in a cohort sampled during active COVID-19.

The CDR3 region has the DNA TGTGCCACCAGCAGGACTAGCGGGAGAGTAGAGACCCAGTACTTC. Translation gives CATSRTSGRVETQYF. The J gene is TRBJ2-5, the V gene TRBV15; 12 bases are a match to TRBD2. The ends lost 3 bases at V and 4 bases at J; junction bases unmatched: 3. There are 15 residues in the CDR3. Germline loops: CDR1 LNHNV, CDR2 YYDKDF (reference sequence). Combining the CDR3 with reference TRBV15 and TRBJ2-5 gives the whole variable domain DAMVIQNPRYQVTQFGKPVTLSCSQTLNHNVMYWYQQKSSQAPKLLFHYYDKDFNNEADTPDNFQSRRPNTSFCFLDIRSPGLGDTAMYLCATSRTSGRVETQYFGPGTRLLVL.